The 10 T cell receptor beta chains below were found in one sample sequenced in a study of persistence of HIV-infected CD4 T cells. Lysates of CMV-infected fibroblasts at about 10 ug/mL stimulated these cells. CD4+ T cells upregulating both CD40 ligand and CD69 were sorted as responding cells. The libraries were made with immunoSEQ version 4 in survey mode. Libraries were prepared by immunoSEQ multiplex PCR; TCRdb keeps only in-frame clonotypes and omits some of them. This sample has some 20,000 clones; about two thirds occur once, and the top ten carry 7% to 10%. Their recognized antigens are unknown. The sample in question was CD4+ T cells sorted from PBMCs after roughly 17-hour stimulation, obtained from a patient who received antiretroviral therapy. The source of these receptors is an adult woman with HIV who was CMV-seropositive.

This clone came up a few times. V and J are TRBV4-1 and TRBJ2-3; the match to TRBD2 covers 8 bases. Germline values: CDR1 MGHRA, CDR2 YSYEKL. The CDR3 loop spans 13 amino acids. J was trimmed by 11 bases and V by 1 base; bases with no gene match: 5. The CDR3 is CASSQGVGLVQYF. The CDR3 nucleotides are TGCGCCAGCAGCCAAGGGGTGGGACTAGTGCAGTATTTT.

The chain couples TRBV19 to TRBJ1-2; TRBD1 agrees at 7 bases. Unmatched junction bases numbered 6, after V lost 5 bases and J lost 3 bases. The V gene's germline CDR1 is LNHDA and CDR2 SQIVND (reference sequence). This CDR3 has 14 amino acids. This CDR3 is CASSSSGQYYGYTF. The CDR3, as DNA: TGTGCCAGTAGTTCCTCGGGACAGTACTATGGCTACACCTTC.

The chain combines TRBV6-5 with TRBJ1-1, with 11 nucleotides matching TRBD1. V lost 2 bases and J lost 8; bases outside the gene matches: 10. The CDR3 runs 16 residues. The germline V gene has CDR1 MNHEY and CDR2 SVGAGI. CDR3 bases: TGTGCCAGCAGTTACGGTTCGGGGACAGGGGGTGAGGAAGCTTTCTTT. Its translation is CASSYGSGTGGEEAFF.

In this sample, this clone turned up a few times. V gene TRBV5-4 combines with J gene TRBJ2-3; tentative D call: TRBD2 (5 bases). CDR1 SGHNT and CDR2 YYREEE come from the germline V gene (reference sequence). The CDR3 sequence is 14 residues long. Trimming left V 4 bases short and J 0 bases short, with 9 bases between. The chain's CDR3 is CASSPGGSTDTQYF. As DNA, the CDR3 is TGTGCCAGCAGCCCGGGCGGGAGCACAGATACGCAGTATTTT.

This chain uses TRBV2 with TRBJ2-7; tentative D call: TRBD2 (6 bases). The V gene's germline CDR1 is SNHLY and CDR2 FYNNEI. There are 13 residues in the CDR3. Trimming removed 5 bases from V and 3 bases from J, with 11 bases in between. The CDR3 sequence is CASSFGTYYEQYV. The DNA for the CDR3 is TGTGCCAGCAGTTTCGGGACTTACTACGAGCAGTACGTC.

This chain uses TRBV11-1 with TRBJ1-1; tentative D call: TRBD1 (5 bases). Deletions cut 6 bases from V and 10 bases from J, with 18 bases between. Looked up from germline, CDR1 is SGHAT and CDR2 is FQDESV (reference sequence). CDR3 size: 13 residues. The CDR3, as DNA: TGTGCCAGCAGACCAGTCCAGGGTCGGAGAGCTTTCTTT. Amino acids: CASRPVQGRRAFF.

This chain uses TRBV21-1 with TRBJ1-4. TRBV21-1 is described as a pseudogene. The CDR3 covers 16 residues. The CDR3 DNA is TGTGCCAGCAGCAATGTGGCACGGGTATCTAATGAAAAACTGTTTTTT. Residues: CASSNVARVSNEKLFF.

The CDR3 DNA sequence: TGCGCCAGCAGTCCGGGACACTACAATGAGCAGTTCTTC. Amino acid sequence: CASSPGHYNEQFF. The chain has TRBV23-1 and TRBJ2-1, with a weak D call TRBD1 (6 bases). TRBV23-1 qualifies as an ORF whose function is uncertain. The ends were cut back, 4 bases at V and 3 bases at J, with 7 bases in the middle. The CDR3 sequence is 13 residues long.

This chain joins TRBV5-1 and TRBJ2-1; 7 bases are a match to TRBD2. The CDR3 runs to 15 residues. J was trimmed by 0 bases and V by 4 bases; bases with no gene match: 4. The germline gives CDR1 SGHRS, CDR2 YFSETQ. CDR3 nucleotide sequence: TGCGCCAGCAGCCCTACGGGGGGCTCCTACAATGAGCAGTTCTTC. The encoded protein is CASSPTGGSYNEQFF.

The rearrangement joins TRBV15 to TRBJ1-5, with D possibly TRBD1 on 5 matching bases. V dropped 0 bases and J dropped 1 base, with 13 bases sitting between them. CDR3 length: 17 amino acids. Germline CDR1 reads LNHNV; CDR2 reads YYDKDF (reference sequence). CDR3 amino acids: CATSRESAGRSNQPQHF. CDR3 in DNA: TGTGCCACCAGCAGAGAATCGGCGGGACGGAGCAATCAGCCCCAGCATTTT.